There are a few counts of the clone carrying this T cell receptor (beta chain). The sample comes from a study of T cell repertoires in cytomegalovirus infection. A single record per CDR3 protein comes from TCRdb applying MiXCR to the reads. Seen here are more than 400,000 distinct CDR3 sequences, approximately 26% observed once, and the top ten hold over 10%. The specimen was PBMCs. This receptor was obtained from a human donor in good health (CMV status not recorded). Some clones in this sample may be carry-over from other donors' samples.

In nucleotides, the CDR3 is TGTGCCAGTAGTATTATCGGGAATCAGCCCCAGCATTTT. This translates into CASSIIGNQPQHF. The rearrangement uses TRBV19 and TRBJ1-5; D is undetermined. This CDR3 spans 13 amino acids. Germline V lookup: CDR1 LNHDA, CDR2 SQIVND (reference sequence). Between the trimmed V and J ends, which lost 3 bases and 4 bases, there was a span of 7 bases.